This paragraph reports one T cell receptor beta chain. This sample stems from a study of T cell repertoires in MIS-A myocarditis. The V gene's germline CDR1 is MGHDK and CDR2 SYGVNS. There are 17 residues in the CDR3. Trimming cost V 1 base and J 4 bases, with 14 bases left between them. The protocol was immunoSEQ multiplex PCR, while the TCRdb copy is restricted to in-frame clones and leaves out a portion. The sample has 15,000 or so clones; about 67% are singletons. The receptor comes from a young man with fulminant myocarditis from multisystem inflammatory syndrome in adults (MIS-A) after COVID-19. The material sequenced was left ventricle heart tissue obtained at autopsy. The chain is built from TRBV25-1 and TRBJ1-6; tentative D call: TRBD1 (5 bases). In DNA, the CDR3 is TGTGCCAGCAGTGAATTCGAGGCAGGGTATTATAATTCACCCCTCCACTTT. Its protein is CASSEFEAGYYNSPLHF. Combining the CDR3 with reference TRBV25-1 and TRBJ1-6 gives the whole variable domain EADIYQTPRYLVIGTGKKITLECSQTMGHDKMYWYQQDPGMELHLIHYSYGVNSTEKGDLSSESTVSRIRTEHFPLTLESARPSHTSQYLCASSEFEAGYYNSPLHFGNGTRLTVT.